This T cell receptor beta chain is from a study of T cells in tuberculosis. The method was immunoSEQ multiplex PCR; TCRdb's version includes in-frame clones alone and lacks a portion of them. The sample holds more than 9,000 clones, over 90% seen once. Germline V gene lookup returns CDR1 SGHRS and CDR2 YFSETQ. The CDR3 sequence is 14 residues long. Trimming stripped 0 bases from V and 7 bases from J, with 10 bases between. This receptor was obtained from an adult with tuberculosis. The chain employs TRBV5-1 and TRBJ2-2; a weak D match, TRBD2 (6 bases). The specimen was PBMCs. The chain's CDR3 is CASSLAARGGELFF. Here the CDR3 DNA reads TGCGCCAGCAGCTTGGCTGCGCGGGGCGGGGAGCTGTTTTTT.